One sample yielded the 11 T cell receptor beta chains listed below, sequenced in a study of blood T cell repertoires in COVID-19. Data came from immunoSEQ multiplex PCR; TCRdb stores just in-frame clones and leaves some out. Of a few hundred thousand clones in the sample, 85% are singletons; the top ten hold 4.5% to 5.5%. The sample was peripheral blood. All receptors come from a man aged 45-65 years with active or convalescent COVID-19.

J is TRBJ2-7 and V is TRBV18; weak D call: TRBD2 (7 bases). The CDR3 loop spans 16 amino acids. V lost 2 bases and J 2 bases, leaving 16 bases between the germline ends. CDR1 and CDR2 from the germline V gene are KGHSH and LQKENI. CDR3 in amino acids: CASSPGGLAAPYEQYF. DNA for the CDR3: TGTGCCAGCTCACCAGGGGGGCTAGCGGCCCCCTACGAGCAGTACTTC. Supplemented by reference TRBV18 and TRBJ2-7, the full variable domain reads NAGVMQNPRHLVRRRGQEARLRCSPMKGHSHVYWYRQLPEEGLKFMVYLQKENIIDESGMPKERFSAEFPKEGPSILRIQQVVRGDSAAYFCASSPGGLAAPYEQYFGPGTRLTVT.

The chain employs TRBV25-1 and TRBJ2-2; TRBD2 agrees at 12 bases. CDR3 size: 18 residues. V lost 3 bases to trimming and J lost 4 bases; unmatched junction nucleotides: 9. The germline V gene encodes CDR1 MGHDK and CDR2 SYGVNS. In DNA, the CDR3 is TGTGCCAGCAGTGAGACTAGCGGGAGAGGAGGTGTCACCGGGGAGCTGTTTTTT. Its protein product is CASSETSGRGGVTGELFF.

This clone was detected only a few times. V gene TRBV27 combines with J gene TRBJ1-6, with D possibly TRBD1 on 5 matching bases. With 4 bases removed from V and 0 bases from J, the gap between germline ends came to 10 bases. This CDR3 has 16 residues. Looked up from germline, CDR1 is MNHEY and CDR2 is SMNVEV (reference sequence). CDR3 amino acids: CASSSVGGSYNSPLHF. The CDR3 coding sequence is TGTGCCAGCAGTTCCGTGGGGGGCTCCTATAATTCACCCCTCCACTTT.

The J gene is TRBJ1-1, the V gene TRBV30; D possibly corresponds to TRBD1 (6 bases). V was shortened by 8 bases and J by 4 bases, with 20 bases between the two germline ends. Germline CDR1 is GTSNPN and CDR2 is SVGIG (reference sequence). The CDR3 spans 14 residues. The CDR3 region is CAGPLRGEGTEAFF. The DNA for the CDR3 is TGTGCCGGCCCTCTGAGGGGGGAGGGCACTGAAGCTTTCTTT.

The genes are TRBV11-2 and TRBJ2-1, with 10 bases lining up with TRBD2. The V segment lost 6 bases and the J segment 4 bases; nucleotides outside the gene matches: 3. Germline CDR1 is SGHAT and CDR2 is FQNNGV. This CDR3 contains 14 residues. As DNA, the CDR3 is TGTGCCAGCAGTCTAGCGGGAGAGTACAATGAGCAGTTCTTC. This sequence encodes CASSLAGEYNEQFF.

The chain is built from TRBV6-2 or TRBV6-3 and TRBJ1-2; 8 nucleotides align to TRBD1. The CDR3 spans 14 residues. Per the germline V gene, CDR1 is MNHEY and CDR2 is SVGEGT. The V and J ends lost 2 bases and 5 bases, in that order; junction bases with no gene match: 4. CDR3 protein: CASSYAGQGYGYTF. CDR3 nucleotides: TGTGCCAGCAGTTACGCCGGACAGGGATATGGCTACACCTTC.

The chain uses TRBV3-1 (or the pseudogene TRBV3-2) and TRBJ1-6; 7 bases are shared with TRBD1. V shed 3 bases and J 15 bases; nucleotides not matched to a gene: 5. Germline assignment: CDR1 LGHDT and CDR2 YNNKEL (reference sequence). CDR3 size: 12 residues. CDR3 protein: CASSHPRGHLHF. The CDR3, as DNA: TGTGCCAGCAGCCACCCTAGGGGGCACCTCCACTTT.

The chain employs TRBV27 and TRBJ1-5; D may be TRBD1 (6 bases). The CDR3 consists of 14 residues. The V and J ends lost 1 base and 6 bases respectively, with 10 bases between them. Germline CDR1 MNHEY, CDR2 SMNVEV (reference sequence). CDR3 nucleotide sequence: TGTGCCAGCAGTTTATACAGGGTTGGTCAGCCCCAGCATTTT. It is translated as CASSLYRVGQPQHF.

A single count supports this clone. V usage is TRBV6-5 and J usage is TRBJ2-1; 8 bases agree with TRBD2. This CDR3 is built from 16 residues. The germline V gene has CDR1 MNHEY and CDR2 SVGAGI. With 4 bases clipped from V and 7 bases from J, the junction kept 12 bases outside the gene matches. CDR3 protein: CASSFSGTSNRNEQFF. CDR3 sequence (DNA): TGTGCCAGCAGTTTTTCCGGGACTAGTAATCGGAATGAGCAGTTCTTC.

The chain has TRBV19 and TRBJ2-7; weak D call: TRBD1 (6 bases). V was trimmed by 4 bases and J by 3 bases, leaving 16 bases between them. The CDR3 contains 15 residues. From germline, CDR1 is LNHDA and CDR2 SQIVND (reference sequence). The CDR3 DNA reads TGTGCCAGTAGTACCACAACAGGGAATTACTACGAGCAGTACTTC. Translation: CASSTTTGNYYEQYF.

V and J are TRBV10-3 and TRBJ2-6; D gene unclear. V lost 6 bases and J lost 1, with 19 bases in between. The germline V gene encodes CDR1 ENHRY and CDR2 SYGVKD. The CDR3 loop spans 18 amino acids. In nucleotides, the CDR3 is TGTGCCATCAGCCACGAGGCGGCCCCAGTTTCTGGGGCCAACGTCCTGACTTTC. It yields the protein CAISHEAAPVSGANVLTF.